This TCR beta chain was captured by sequencing in a study of cytomegalovirus exposure and HLA in healthy donors. Study results and limitations: TCR beta sequences reportedly predicted the HLA-A and HLA-B alleles of most subjects accurately.

The ends lost 4 bases at V and 9 bases at J; junction bases unmatched: 4. CDR1 is SGHRS, CDR2 YFSETQ, per germline. This CDR3 has 14 amino acids. Details on this clone: Its antigen is not known.

PCR primers comprised 60 Vbeta and 13 Jbeta primers. Only in-frame clones appear in the TCRdb table, and some are missing; sequencing was by immunoSEQ multiplex PCR. Of roughly 140,000 clones in the sample, roughly 82% were seen once. This TCR derives from a woman in her forties or fifties in good health and CMV-seropositive. V gene TRBV5-1 combines with J gene TRBJ1-6; 10 bases agree with TRBD1. The sequencing input was PBMCs. For the CDR3, the DNA is TGCGCCAGCAGCCCGGGACAGGGGTTTTCACCCCTCCACTTT. Its protein product is CASSPGQGFSPLHF.